What follows is one T cell receptor beta chain and its context. What it recognizes is unknown. This specimen belongs to a study of T cell responses to AZD1222 COVID-19 vaccine. Across the whole study: Second-dose recipients at about 4 or about 12 weeks were treated as one pooled group.

Findings of the study overall: Elevations in Spike-specific TCR breadth and depth followed administration of two AZD1222 doses. Nearly half of spike-specific TCRs reportedly go after variant regions that carry no mutations. Repertoires were obtained solely post-peak T cell response.

Trimming removed 2 bases from V and 12 bases from J; junction bases left unmatched: 15. CDR3 length equals 16 residues. The V gene's germline CDR1 is LGHNT and CDR2 FRNRAP. Clones were sequenced by immunoSEQ multiplex PCR, and TCRdb holds only the in-frame ones, with some missing. The profile covers about 120,000 clones, with 92% appearing a single time and over 1.5% taken by the ten largest. This rearrangement joins TRBV12-5 to TRBJ2-1; 8 bases fit TRBD2. The receptor was isolated from an adult in good health. The sequences come from peripheral blood, collected on day 0 of AZD1222 vaccination. The CDR3 DNA reads TGTGCTAGTGGTTTGAACACCCAACTGCACGGGGGGGGGCAGTTCTTC. Its translation: CASGLNTQLHGGGQFF.